This T cell receptor beta chain came from a study of Graves' ophthalmopathy and Graves' hyperthyroidism. Study background: Stable hyperthyroidism was defined by absence of ophthalmopathy within 18 months of follow-up.

Among the hyperthyroidism patients, all were newly diagnosed, aged 18 to 65, with under 2 months' duration. Clinical symptoms and serum thyroxine were used for diagnosis; TRAb, thyroid ultrasound and orbital computed tomography were also relied on. Per germline, CDR1 SGDLS and CDR2 YYNGEE. Trimming stripped 7 bases from V and 6 bases from J, with 20 bases between. The CDR3 totals 15 residues. Study-level points and caveats: Most thyroid-expanded clonotypes exceeding 0.001 frequency were also found in blood.

Comments on this clonotype: Its antigen is undetermined.

RNA transcripts were the source from which TCR beta CDR3 regions were amplified. The authors performed first-round RT-PCR with HTBI primers and then a second-round multiplex PCR. TCRdb redid the calling of the multiplex PCR reads with MiXCR, one entry per CDR3 protein. The table shows more than 1,000,000 distinct CDR3 sequences, with 35% to 45% occurring only once. The rearrangement joins TRBV9 to TRBJ1-5; perhaps TRBD1 as D (5 bases). This sequence was found in an adult man with Graves' hyperthyroidism. Sequencing was performed on peripheral blood or thyroid tissue (not recorded which). The DNA of the CDR3 is TGTGCCAGCGGCCCACGGGGGTTCCTGTCTCAGCCCCAGCATTTT. It is translated as CASGPRGFLSQPQHF.